This T cell receptor (beta chain) was observed in a study of T cell changes during pregnancy in multiple sclerosis. The CDR3 is 15 residues long. The V segment lost 2 bases and the J segment 5 bases; nucleotides outside the gene matches: 7. Per germline, CDR1 MGHRA and CDR2 YSYEKL. Sequenced by immunoSEQ multiplex PCR; TCRdb stores in-frame clones only, minus some. In the table there are about 76,000 clones, 93% of which are singletons. The starting material was peripheral blood, obtained in the second trimester of pregnancy. The receptor was derived from a female donor with multiple sclerosis, enrolled in a pregnancy study. This sequence joins TRBV4-1 and TRBJ2-7, with 9 bases fitting TRBD1. CDR3 region: CASSQPRDRVHEQYF. The CDR3 nucleotides are TGCGCCAGCAGCCAACCCCGGGACAGGGTCCACGAGCAGTACTTC.